Listed below are T cell receptor beta chains from one sample, sequenced in a study of cytomegalovirus exposure and HLA in healthy donors. This table comes from immunoSEQ multiplex PCR, and its TCRdb copy is limited to in-frame clones, with some not included. The sample has 110,000 to 150,000 clones; 80% to 85% are singletons. The sequenced material came from PBMCs. The receptors come from a boy aged 2 to 9 in good health and CMV-seronegative. CDR3s include the opening cysteine and the closing phenylalanine or tryptophan. The order of the fields is J gene, V gene, clone size, D gene, CDR3 DNA, CDR3 protein. D genes are given only for firm matches. The size of a clone is reported for some rows only, either as once, few or many, or as a class for expanded clones.

j_call: TRBJ1-6
v_call: TRBV9
clone_size: few
d_call: TRBD1
cdr3_nt: TGTGCCAGCAGCGCGTCCCGGGACAGGGGATACTCCTATAATTCACCCCTCCACTTT
cdr3_aa: CASSASRDRGYSYNSPLHF

j_call: TRBJ2-1
v_call: TRBV18
clone_size: .
d_call: TRBD1
cdr3_nt: TGTGCCAGCTCACCAGGGACAGATTACAATGAGCAGTTCTTC
cdr3_aa: CASSPGTDYNEQFF

j_call: TRBJ2-5
v_call: TRBV4-3
clone_size: once
d_call: .
cdr3_nt: TGCGCCAGCAGCCTATCGGGAGAAGAGACCCAGTACTTC
cdr3_aa: CASSLSGEETQYF

j_call: TRBJ1-4
v_call: TRBV18
clone_size: .
d_call: TRBD1
cdr3_nt: TGTGCCAGCTCACCCCGGATCGGGACAGTTGAAAAACTGTTTTTT
cdr3_aa: CASSPRIGTVEKLFF

j_call: TRBJ2-1
v_call: TRBV6-6
clone_size: .
d_call: TRBD2
cdr3_nt: TGTGCCAGCGGGGAGGGGGAGCAGTTCTTC
cdr3_aa: CASGEGEQFF

j_call: TRBJ2-7
v_call: TRBV10-3
clone_size: .
d_call: .
cdr3_nt: TGTGCCATCAGTGAAGGGAGGGGGGGCACCTACGAGCAGTACTTC
cdr3_aa: CAISEGRGGTYEQYF

j_call: TRBJ2-3
v_call: TRBV6-4
clone_size: few
d_call: TRBD2
cdr3_nt: TGTGCCAGCAGTGGACTAGCGGGCACAGATACGCAGTATTTT
cdr3_aa: CASSGLAGTDTQYF

j_call: TRBJ2-3
v_call: TRBV28
clone_size: .
d_call: .
cdr3_nt: TGTGCCAGCAGTTTATACAGGGATTCATCAGATACGCAGTATTTT
cdr3_aa: CASSLYRDSSDTQYF

j_call: TRBJ1-2
v_call: TRBV7-9
clone_size: .
d_call: TRBD1
cdr3_nt: TGTGCCAGCAGTGACAGGGGGCGCGGCTACACCTTC
cdr3_aa: CASSDRGRGYTF

j_call: TRBJ1-4
v_call: TRBV6-1
clone_size: .
d_call: .
cdr3_nt: TGTGCCAGCAGCCAGGCCGCGTGGCTGTTTTTT
cdr3_aa: CASSQAAWLFF

j_call: TRBJ2-7
v_call: TRBV2
clone_size: .
d_call: TRBD1
cdr3_nt: TGTGCCTCGGGACAGGGGTTTGGTGTGCAGTACTTC
cdr3_aa: CASGQGFGVQYF

j_call: TRBJ2-2
v_call: TRBV7-3
clone_size: once
d_call: .
cdr3_nt: TGTGCCAGCAGCTCCCCCGGGTCTACCGGGGAGCTGTTTTTT
cdr3_aa: CASSSPGSTGELFF

j_call: TRBJ2-1
v_call: TRBV29-1
clone_size: .
d_call: TRBD1
cdr3_nt: TGCAGCGTTACCGGGACAGGCTGGTACAATGAGCAGTTCTTC
cdr3_aa: CSVTGTGWYNEQFF

j_call: TRBJ2-2
v_call: TRBV7-9
clone_size: .
d_call: .
cdr3_nt: TGTGCCAGCAGCTTAGAATGGGCGCGTAAGAGGGAGCTGTTTTTT
cdr3_aa: CASSLEWARKRELFF

j_call: TRBJ2-2
v_call: TRBV7-2
clone_size: few
d_call: TRBD1
cdr3_nt: TGTGCCAGCAGCTTAGGCGGCAGGGGGCCGGCCGGGGAGCTGTTTTTT
cdr3_aa: CASSLGGRGPAGELFF

j_call: TRBJ1-3
v_call: TRBV6-5
clone_size: .
d_call: .
cdr3_nt: TGTGCCAGCAGTTCTCCGGGGTTTACTGGAAACACCATATATTTT
cdr3_aa: CASSSPGFTGNTIYF

j_call: TRBJ2-7
v_call: TRBV29-1
clone_size: .
d_call: TRBD1
cdr3_nt: TGCAGCGTTGGGTACCAGGGGGTATACGAGCAGTACTTC
cdr3_aa: CSVGYQGVYEQYF

j_call: TRBJ2-2
v_call: TRBV10-3
clone_size: once
d_call: TRBD2
cdr3_nt: TGTGCCATCAGTGATCTGGGACTAAGGACCGGGGAGCTGTTTTTT
cdr3_aa: CAISDLGLRTGELFF

j_call: TRBJ1-1
v_call: TRBV10-3
clone_size: once
d_call: .
cdr3_nt: TGTGCCATCAGTCGCGGCGGGGACACTGAAGCTTTCTTT
cdr3_aa: CAISRGGDTEAFF

j_call: TRBJ2-1
v_call: TRBV29-1
clone_size: .
d_call: .
cdr3_nt: TGCAGCGATATACGTCCAGGGGCGATGGGCGGTGAGCAGTTCTTC
cdr3_aa: CSDIRPGAMGGEQFF

j_call: TRBJ2-1
v_call: TRBV4-1
clone_size: .
d_call: .
cdr3_nt: TGCGCCAGCAGCCAACTACCAGGTGTGGGCAATGAGCAGTTCTTC
cdr3_aa: CASSQLPGVGNEQFF

j_call: TRBJ2-3
v_call: TRBV11-2
clone_size: .
d_call: .
cdr3_nt: TGTGCCAGCAGCTTAGATGGCGGGGAGACAGATACGCAGTATTTT
cdr3_aa: CASSLDGGETDTQYF

j_call: TRBJ2-1
v_call: TRBV7-2
clone_size: .
d_call: TRBD2
cdr3_nt: TGTGCCAGCAGCTTAGCCGCCGGACTAGCGGGTATACCATCCCAATATGAGCAGTTCTTC
cdr3_aa: CASSLAAGLAGIPSQYEQFF

j_call: TRBJ2-7
v_call: TRBV11-3
clone_size: few
d_call: .
cdr3_nt: TGTGCCAGCAGCCCCAAATGGGGGCGGGAGAGCGAGCAGTACTTC
cdr3_aa: CASSPKWGRESEQYF

j_call: TRBJ2-4
v_call: TRBV10-1
clone_size: .
d_call: TRBD1
cdr3_nt: TGCGCCAGCAGCCGGGACAGCAACATTCAGTACTTC
cdr3_aa: CASSRDSNIQYF

j_call: TRBJ2-7
v_call: TRBV7-9
clone_size: .
d_call: .
cdr3_nt: TGTTCCAGCAGCTTAGACGGCCAGGAACTCTACGAGCAGTACTTC
cdr3_aa: CSSSLDGQELYEQYF

j_call: TRBJ2-1
v_call: TRBV9
clone_size: .
d_call: .
cdr3_nt: TGTGCCAGCAGCGTATCAGGACACTACAATGAGCAGTTCTTC
cdr3_aa: CASSVSGHYNEQFF

j_call: TRBJ2-7
v_call: TRBV6-1
clone_size: .
d_call: .
cdr3_nt: TGTGCCAGCGAGCGGGCGGTTTTCTACGAGCAGTACTTC
cdr3_aa: CASERAVFYEQYF

j_call: TRBJ1-4
v_call: TRBV9
clone_size: .
d_call: .
cdr3_nt: TGTGCCAGCAGCGCCGACACGGGAGAAAAACTGTTTTTT
cdr3_aa: CASSADTGEKLFF

j_call: TRBJ2-7
v_call: TRBV11-1
clone_size: .
d_call: .
cdr3_nt: TGTGCCAGCAGCCAGAATTCCTACGAGCAGTACTTC
cdr3_aa: CASSQNSYEQYF

j_call: TRBJ2-3
v_call: TRBV9
clone_size: .
d_call: TRBD2
cdr3_nt: TGTGCCAGCAGCGTAGGGGGACTAGCGGGGGCGGGTTCAGGTACGCAGTATTTT
cdr3_aa: CASSVGGLAGAGSGTQYF

j_call: TRBJ2-3
v_call: TRBV5-6
clone_size: .
d_call: TRBD1
cdr3_nt: TGTGCCAGCAGCTCAACCCAGGGGGCAAATACGCAGTATTTT
cdr3_aa: CASSSTQGANTQYF

j_call: TRBJ2-7
v_call: TRBV2
clone_size: .
d_call: TRBD1
cdr3_nt: TGTGCCAGCAGTAAACAGGGGCCTGGCTCCTACGAGCAGTACTTC
cdr3_aa: CASSKQGPGSYEQYF

j_call: TRBJ1-5
v_call: TRBV6-5
clone_size: .
d_call: TRBD1
cdr3_nt: TGTGCCAGCAACGACAGGGGAGAGCCCCAGCATTTT
cdr3_aa: CASNDRGEPQHF

j_call: TRBJ2-6
v_call: TRBV7-9
clone_size: .
d_call: TRBD1
cdr3_nt: TGTGCCAGCAGCTCCGGGACAGGGGTTTCTGGGGCCAACGTCCTGACTTTC
cdr3_aa: CASSSGTGVSGANVLTF

j_call: TRBJ1-1
v_call: TRBV11-3
clone_size: .
d_call: .
cdr3_nt: TGTGCCAGCAGCTTACTACAGGGCTCTGAAGCTTTCTTT
cdr3_aa: CASSLLQGSEAFF

j_call: TRBJ2-1
v_call: TRBV28
clone_size: once
d_call: TRBD2
cdr3_nt: TGTGCCAGCAGGCCGTTTATCGGACTAGCGGGAACGAGCTCCTACAATGAGCAGTTCTTC
cdr3_aa: CASRPFIGLAGTSSYNEQFF